The clone carrying this T cell receptor (beta chain) was found many times. Its matching antigen is unknown. Patients were excluded for uncontrolled infection, other autoimmune disease, pregnancy or lactation. The PBMCs were taken from over 9.5 ml of fresh peripheral blood. These data belong to a study of T cells in Graves' hyperthyroidism and ophthalmopathy. Study findings and constraints: Progression to ophthalmopathy was predicted a median of approximately 6.4 months early. Expanded thyroid clonotypes (above 0.001) were mostly also found in blood.

Authors of the study amplified TCR beta CDR3 regions from RNA transcripts. First-round RT-PCR of the TCR CDR3 relied on the HTBI primer set. MiXCR was run by TCRdb on the multiplex PCR reads, yielding one entry per CDR3 protein. Among approximately 520,000 distinct CDR3 sequences listed, roughly 20% were seen once. Germline CDR1 MNHEY, CDR2 SMNVEV (reference sequence). This CDR3 contains 14 residues. Unmatched junction bases numbered 4, after V lost 2 bases and J lost 6 bases. The rearrangement joins TRBV27 to TRBJ1-5; TRBD1 agrees at 7 bases. This TCR derives from a man younger than 30 with Graves' hyperthyroidism. Sequencing used blood. DNA of the CDR3: TGTGCCAGCAGTTTAAAGGGGGCAGGTCAGCCCCAGCATTTT. This translates into CASSLKGAGQPQHF.